This TCR beta chain was profiled in a study of shared clonotypes between healthy human individuals. V dropped 4 bases and J dropped 14 bases, with 19 bases sitting between them. The CDR3 runs to 14 residues. CDR1 SGHKS and CDR2 YYEKEE come from the germline V gene (reference sequence). Sequencing was performed with immunoSEQ multiplex PCR; in TCRdb, only in-frame clones are kept and a portion is missing. There are approximately 1,000,000 clones in the sample; approximately 80% occur only once, and approximately 0.52% lies in the top ten. The V and J genes are TRBV5-5 and TRBJ1-6; D gene ambiguous. The TCR originated in a man between 18 and 29 years old in good health. Some clones in this sample may be carry-over from other donors' samples. Sequencing was carried out using memory CD4+ T cells from PBMCs. Indicated subset: CD45RA-negative fraction. For the CDR3, the DNA is TGTGCCAGCAGCGAGACGACCGACCCGAGGGCCCTCCACTTT. It codes for CASSETTDPRALHF.